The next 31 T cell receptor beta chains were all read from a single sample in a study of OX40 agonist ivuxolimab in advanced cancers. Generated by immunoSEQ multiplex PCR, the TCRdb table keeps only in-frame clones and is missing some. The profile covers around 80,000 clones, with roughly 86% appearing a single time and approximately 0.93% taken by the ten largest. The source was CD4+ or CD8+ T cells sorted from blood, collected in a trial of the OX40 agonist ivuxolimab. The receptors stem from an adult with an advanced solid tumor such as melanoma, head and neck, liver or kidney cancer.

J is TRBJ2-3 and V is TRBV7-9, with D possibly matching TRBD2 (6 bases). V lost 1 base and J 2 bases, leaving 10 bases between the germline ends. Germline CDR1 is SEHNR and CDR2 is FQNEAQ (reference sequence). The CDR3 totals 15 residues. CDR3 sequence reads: CASSLDGTHTDTQYF. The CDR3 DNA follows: TGTGCCAGCAGCTTAGATGGGACTCACACAGATACGCAGTATTTT.

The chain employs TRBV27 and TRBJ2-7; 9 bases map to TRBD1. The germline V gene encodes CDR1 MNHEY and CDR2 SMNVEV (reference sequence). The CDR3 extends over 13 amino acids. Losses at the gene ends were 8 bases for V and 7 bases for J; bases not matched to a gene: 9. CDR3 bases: TGTGCCAGCGGCAAACAGGGGGCCTGGGAGCAGTACTTC. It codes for CASGKQGAWEQYF.

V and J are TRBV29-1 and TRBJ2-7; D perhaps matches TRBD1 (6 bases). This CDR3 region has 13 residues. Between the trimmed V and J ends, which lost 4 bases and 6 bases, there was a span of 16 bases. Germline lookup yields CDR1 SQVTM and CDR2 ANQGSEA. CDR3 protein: CSVGGTGKSEQYF. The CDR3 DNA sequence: TGCAGCGTTGGGGGAACAGGGAAGAGCGAGCAGTACTTC.

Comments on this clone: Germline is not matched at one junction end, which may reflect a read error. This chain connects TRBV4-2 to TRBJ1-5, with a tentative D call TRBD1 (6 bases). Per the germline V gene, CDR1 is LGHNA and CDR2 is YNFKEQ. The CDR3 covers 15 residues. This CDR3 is CASSHNREANQSQHF. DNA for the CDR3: TGTGCCAGCAGCCACAACAGGGAGGCCAATCAGTCCCAGCATTTT.

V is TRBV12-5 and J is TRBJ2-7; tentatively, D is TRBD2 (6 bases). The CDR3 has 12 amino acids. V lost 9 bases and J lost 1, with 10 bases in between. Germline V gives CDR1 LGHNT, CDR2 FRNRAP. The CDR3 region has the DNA TGTGCTAGCCGCCGGGAGTCCTACGAGCAGTACTTC. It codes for CASRRESYEQYF.

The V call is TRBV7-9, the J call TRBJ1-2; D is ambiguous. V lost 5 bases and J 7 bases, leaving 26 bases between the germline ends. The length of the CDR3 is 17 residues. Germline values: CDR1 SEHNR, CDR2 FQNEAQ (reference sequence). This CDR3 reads CASSPVDQAWAIGGYTF. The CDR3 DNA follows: TGTGCCAGCAGCCCGGTGGACCAAGCGTGGGCTATCGGTGGCTACACCTTC.

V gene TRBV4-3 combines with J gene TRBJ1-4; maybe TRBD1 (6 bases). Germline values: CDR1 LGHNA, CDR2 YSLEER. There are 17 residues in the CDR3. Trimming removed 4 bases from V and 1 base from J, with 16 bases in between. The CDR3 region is CASSPTVKQGTNEKLFF. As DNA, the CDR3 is TGCGCCAGCAGCCCCACGGTGAAACAGGGAACTAATGAAAAACTGTTTTTT.

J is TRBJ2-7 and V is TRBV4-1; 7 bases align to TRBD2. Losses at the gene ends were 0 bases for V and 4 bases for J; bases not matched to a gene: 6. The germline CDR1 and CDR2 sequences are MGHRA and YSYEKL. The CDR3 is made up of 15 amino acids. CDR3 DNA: TGCGCCAGCAGCCAAGAGATGGGACTAAGGTACGAGCAGTACTTC. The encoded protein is CASSQEMGLRYEQYF.

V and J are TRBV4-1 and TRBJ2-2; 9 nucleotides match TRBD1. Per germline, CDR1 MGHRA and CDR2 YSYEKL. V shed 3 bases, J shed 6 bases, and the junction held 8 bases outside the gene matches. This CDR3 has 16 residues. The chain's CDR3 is CASSHNRGPRSGELFF. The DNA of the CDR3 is TGCGCCAGCAGCCACAACAGGGGGCCTAGGTCCGGGGAGCTGTTTTTT.

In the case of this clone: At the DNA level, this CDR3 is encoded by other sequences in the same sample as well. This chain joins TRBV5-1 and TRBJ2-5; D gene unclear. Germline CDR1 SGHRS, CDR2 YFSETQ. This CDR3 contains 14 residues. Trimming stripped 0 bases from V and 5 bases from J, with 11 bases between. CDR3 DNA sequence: TGCGCCAGCAGCTTGGGGGCACCTGGGGAGACCCAGTACTTC. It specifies CASSLGAPGETQYF.

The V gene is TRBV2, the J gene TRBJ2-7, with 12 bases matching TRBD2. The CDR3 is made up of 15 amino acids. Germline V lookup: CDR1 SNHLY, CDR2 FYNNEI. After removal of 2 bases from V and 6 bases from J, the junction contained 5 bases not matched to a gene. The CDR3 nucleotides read TGTGCCAGCAGTGAACAACTAGCGGGAGGCGGCGAGCAGTACTTC. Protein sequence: CASSEQLAGGGEQYF.

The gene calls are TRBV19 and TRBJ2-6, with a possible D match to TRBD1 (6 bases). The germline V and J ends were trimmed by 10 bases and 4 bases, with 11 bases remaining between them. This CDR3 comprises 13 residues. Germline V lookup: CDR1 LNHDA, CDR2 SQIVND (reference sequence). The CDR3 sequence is CATTGTGANVLTF. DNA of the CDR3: TGTGCCACCACAGGGACAGGGGCCAACGTCCTGACTTTC.

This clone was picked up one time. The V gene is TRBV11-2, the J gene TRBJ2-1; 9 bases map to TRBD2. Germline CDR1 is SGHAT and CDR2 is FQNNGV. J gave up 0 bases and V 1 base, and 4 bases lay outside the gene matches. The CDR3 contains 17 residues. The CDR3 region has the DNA TGTGCCAGCAGCTTAGGTGGAGCGGGGGGCTCCTACAATGAGCAGTTCTTC. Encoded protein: CASSLGGAGGSYNEQFF. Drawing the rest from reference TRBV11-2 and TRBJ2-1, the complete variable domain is EAGVAQSPRYKIIEKRQSVAFWCNPISGHATLYWYQQILGQGPKLLIQFQNNGVVDDSQLPKDRFSAERLKGVDSTLKIQPAKLEDSAVYLCASSLGGAGGSYNEQFFGPGTRLTVL.

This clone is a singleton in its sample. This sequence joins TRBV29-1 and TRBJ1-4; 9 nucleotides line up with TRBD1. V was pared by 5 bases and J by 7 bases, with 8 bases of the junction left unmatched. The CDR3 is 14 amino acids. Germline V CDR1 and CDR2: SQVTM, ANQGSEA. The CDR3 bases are TGCAGCGTTCGCGGGACAGGGTCTGGTGAAAAACTGTTTTTT. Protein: CSVRGTGSGEKLFF.

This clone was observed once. The CDR3 here is CASKLGQGADTQYF. CDR3 DNA sequence: TGTGCCAGCAAACTGGGACAAGGCGCAGATACGCAGTATTTT. V usage is TRBV5-6 and J usage is TRBJ2-3; D is perhaps TRBD1 (6 bases). Trimming pared 6 bases from V and 4 bases from J, leaving 15 bases between. The CDR3 loop spans 14 amino acids. Per the germline V gene, CDR1 is SGHDT and CDR2 is YYEEEE.

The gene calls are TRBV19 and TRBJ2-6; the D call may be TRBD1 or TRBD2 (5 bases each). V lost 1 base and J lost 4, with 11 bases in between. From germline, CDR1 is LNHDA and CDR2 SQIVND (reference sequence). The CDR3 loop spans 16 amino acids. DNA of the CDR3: TGTGCCAGTAGTATAGCGAGGGACCCCGGGGCCAACGTCCTGACTTTC. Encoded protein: CASSIARDPGANVLTF.

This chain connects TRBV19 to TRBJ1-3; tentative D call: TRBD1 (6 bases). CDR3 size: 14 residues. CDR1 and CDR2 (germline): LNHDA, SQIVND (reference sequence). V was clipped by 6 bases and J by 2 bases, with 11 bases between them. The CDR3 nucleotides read TGTGCCAGTAGGGAACAGGGAGCTGGAAACACCATATATTTT. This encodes CASREQGAGNTIYF.

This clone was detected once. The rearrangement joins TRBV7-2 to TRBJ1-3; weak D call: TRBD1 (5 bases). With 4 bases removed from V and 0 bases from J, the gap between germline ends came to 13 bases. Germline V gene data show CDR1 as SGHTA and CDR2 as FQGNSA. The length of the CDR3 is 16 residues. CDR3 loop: CASSSMGGLSGNTIYF. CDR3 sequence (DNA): TGTGCCAGCAGCTCCATGGGGGGTCTCTCTGGAAACACCATATATTTT.

The CDR3 DNA is TGTGCCAGCTCACCACCGATTACGGGGGGCAACACCGGGGAGCTGTTTTTT. Amino acids: CASSPPITGGNTGELFF. This sequence joins TRBV18 and TRBJ2-2; TRBD2 is a possible D gene (7 bases). The CDR3 spans 17 residues. Germline-derived CDR1 and CDR2 are KGHSH and LQKENI. V was clipped by 0 bases and J by 2 bases, with 13 bases between them.

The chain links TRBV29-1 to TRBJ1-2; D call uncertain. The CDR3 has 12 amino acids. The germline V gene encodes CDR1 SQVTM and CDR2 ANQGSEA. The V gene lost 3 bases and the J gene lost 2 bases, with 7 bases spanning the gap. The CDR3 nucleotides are TGCAGCGTTGACCGGCAGAACTATGGCTACACCTTC. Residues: CSVDRQNYGYTF.

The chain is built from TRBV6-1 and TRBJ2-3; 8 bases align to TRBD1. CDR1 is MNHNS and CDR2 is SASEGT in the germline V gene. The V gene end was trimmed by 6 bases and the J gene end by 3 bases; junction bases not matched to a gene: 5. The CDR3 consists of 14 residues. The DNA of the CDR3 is TGTGCCAGCAGAGGGACAGGCGGAACAGATACGCAGTATTTT. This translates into CASRGTGGTDTQYF.

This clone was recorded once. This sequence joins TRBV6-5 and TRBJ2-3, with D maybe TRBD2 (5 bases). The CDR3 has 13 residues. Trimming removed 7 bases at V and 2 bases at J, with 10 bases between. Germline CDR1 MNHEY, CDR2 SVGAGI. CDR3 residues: CASKDWATDTQYF. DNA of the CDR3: TGTGCCAGCAAGGACTGGGCCACAGATACGCAGTATTTT.

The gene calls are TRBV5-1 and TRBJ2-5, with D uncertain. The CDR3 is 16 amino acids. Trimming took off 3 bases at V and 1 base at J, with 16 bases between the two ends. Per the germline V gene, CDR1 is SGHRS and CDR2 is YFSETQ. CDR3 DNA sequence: TGCGCCAGCAGCTCCTACCCTTCGGGTACCCAAGAGACCCAGTACTTC. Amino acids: CASSSYPSGTQETQYF. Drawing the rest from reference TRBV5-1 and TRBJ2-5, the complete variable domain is KAGVTQTPRYLIKTRGQQVTLSCSPISGHRSVSWYQQTPGQGLQFLFEYFSETQRNKGNFPGRFSGRQFSNSRSEMNVSTLELGDSALYLCASSSYPSGTQETQYFGPGTRLLVL.

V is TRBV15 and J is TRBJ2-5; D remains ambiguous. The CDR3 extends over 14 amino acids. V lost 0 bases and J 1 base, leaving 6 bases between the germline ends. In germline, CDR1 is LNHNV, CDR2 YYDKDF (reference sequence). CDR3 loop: CATSREQTQETQYF. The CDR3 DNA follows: TGTGCCACCAGCAGAGAACAGACCCAAGAGACCCAGTACTTC.

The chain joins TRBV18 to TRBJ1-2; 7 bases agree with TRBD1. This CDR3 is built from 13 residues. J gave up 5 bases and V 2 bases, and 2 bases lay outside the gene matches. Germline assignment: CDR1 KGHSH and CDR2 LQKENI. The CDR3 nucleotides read TGTGCCAGCTCACCAGGGACAGAATATGGCTACACCTTC. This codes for CASSPGTEYGYTF.

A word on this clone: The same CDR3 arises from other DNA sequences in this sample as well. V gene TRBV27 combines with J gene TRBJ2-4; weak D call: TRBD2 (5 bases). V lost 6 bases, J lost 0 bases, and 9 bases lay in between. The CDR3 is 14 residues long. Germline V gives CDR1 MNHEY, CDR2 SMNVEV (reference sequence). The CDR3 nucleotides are TGTGCCAGCAGGGGAGAATTAGCCAAAAACATTCAGTACTTC. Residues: CASRGELAKNIQYF.

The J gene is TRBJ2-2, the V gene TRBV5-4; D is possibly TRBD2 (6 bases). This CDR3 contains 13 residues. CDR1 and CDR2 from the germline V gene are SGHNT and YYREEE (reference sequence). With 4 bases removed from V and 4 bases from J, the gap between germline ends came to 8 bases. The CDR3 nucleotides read TGTGCCAGCAGCGGGGGGATCACCGGGGAGCTGTTTTTT. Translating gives CASSGGITGELFF.

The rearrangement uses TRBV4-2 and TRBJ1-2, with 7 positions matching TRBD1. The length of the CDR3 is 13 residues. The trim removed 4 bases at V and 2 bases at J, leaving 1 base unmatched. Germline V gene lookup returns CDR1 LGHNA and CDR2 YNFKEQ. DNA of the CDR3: TGTGCCAGCAGCCCAGGGGGGAACTATGGCTACACCTTC. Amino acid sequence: CASSPGGNYGYTF.

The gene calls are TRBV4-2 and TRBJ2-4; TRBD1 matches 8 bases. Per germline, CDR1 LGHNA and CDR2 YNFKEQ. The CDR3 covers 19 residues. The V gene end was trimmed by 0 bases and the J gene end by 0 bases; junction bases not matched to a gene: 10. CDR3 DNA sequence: TGTGCCAGCAGCCAAGATCTGCAGGGGGCAGGCCTAGCCAAAAACATTCAGTACTTC. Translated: CASSQDLQGAGLAKNIQYF.

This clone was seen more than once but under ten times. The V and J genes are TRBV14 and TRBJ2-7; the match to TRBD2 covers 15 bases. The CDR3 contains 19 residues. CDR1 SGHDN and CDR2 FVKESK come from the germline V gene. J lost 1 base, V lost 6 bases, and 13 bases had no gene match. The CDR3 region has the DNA TGTGCCAGCAGGCCGGACCCCGGGACTAGCGGGGGGAGTTCCTACGAGCAGTACTTC. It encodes CASRPDPGTSGGSSYEQYF. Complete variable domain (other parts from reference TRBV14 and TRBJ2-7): EAGVTQFPSHSVIEKGQTVTLRCDPISGHDNLYWYRRVMGKEIKFLLHFVKESKQDESGMPNNRFLAERTGGTYSTLKVQPAELEDSGVYFCASRPDPGTSGGSSYEQYFGPGTRLTVT.

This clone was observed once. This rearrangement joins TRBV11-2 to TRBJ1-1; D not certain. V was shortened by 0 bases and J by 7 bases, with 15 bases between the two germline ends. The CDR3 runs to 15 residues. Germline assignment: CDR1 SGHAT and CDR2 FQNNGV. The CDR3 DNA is TGTGCCAGCAGCTTAGATACGGCGGGGATGATTGAAGCTTTCTTT. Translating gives CASSLDTAGMIEAFF.